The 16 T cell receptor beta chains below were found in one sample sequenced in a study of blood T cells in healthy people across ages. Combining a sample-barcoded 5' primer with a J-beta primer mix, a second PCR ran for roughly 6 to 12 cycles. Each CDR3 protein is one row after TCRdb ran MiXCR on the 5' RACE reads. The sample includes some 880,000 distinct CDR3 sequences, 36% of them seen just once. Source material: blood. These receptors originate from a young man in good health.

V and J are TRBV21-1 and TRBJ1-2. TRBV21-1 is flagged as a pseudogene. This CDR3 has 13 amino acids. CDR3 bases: TGTGCCAGCAGGCCCATGACGGGGTCGGGCTACACCTTC. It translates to CASRPMTGSGYTF.

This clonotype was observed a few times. The CDR3 sequence: CASSPLSGYNEQYF. The CDR3 nucleotides are TGCGCCAGCAGCCCATTGTCCGGTTACAATGAGCAGTACTTC. The V and J genes are TRBV4-3 and TRBJ2-7, with unresolved D. CDR1 and CDR2 from the germline V gene are LGHNA and YSLEER. Trimming pared 4 bases from V and 7 bases from J, leaving 17 bases between. The CDR3 has 14 amino acids.

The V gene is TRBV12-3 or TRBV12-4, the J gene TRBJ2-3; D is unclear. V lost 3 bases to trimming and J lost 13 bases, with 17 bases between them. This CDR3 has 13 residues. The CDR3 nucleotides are TGTGCCAGCAGTTTGGCAGGCGCAGATGTGGAGTATTTT. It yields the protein CASSLAGADVEYF.

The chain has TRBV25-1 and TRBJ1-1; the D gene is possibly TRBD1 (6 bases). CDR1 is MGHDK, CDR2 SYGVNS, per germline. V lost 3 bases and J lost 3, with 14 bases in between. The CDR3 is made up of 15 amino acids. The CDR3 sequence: CASSENRAGDTEAFF. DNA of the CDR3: TGTGCCAGCAGTGAGAACAGGGCAGGGGACACTGAAGCTTTCTTT. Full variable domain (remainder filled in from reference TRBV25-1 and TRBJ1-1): EADIYQTPRYLVIGTGKKITLECSQTMGHDKMYWYQQDPGMELHLIHYSYGVNSTEKGDLSSESTVSRIRTEHFPLTLESARPSHTSQYLCASSENRAGDTEAFFGQGTRLTVV.

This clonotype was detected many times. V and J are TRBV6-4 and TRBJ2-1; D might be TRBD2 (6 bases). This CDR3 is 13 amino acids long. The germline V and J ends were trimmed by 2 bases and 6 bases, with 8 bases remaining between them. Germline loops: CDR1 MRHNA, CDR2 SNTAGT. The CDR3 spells CASSDGGFNEQFF. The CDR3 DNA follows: TGTGCCAGCAGTGACGGAGGGTTCAATGAGCAGTTCTTC.

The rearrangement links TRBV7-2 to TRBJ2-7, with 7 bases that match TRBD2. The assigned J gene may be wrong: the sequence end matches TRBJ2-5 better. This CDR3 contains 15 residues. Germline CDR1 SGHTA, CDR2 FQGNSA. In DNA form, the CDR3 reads TGTGCCAGCAGCTTAGGACCCTCGGGGGGAGAGACCCAGTACTTC. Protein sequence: CASSLGPSGGETQYF.

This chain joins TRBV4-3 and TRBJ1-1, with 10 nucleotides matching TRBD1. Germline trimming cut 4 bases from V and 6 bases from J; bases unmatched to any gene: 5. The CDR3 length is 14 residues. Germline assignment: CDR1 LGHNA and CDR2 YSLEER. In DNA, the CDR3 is TGCGCCAGCAGCCCCGGACAGGGGGGCGCTGAAGCTTTCTTT. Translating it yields CASSPGQGGAEAFF.

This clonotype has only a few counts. CDR3 sequence reads: CASSRQGFEDQPQHF. Here the CDR3 DNA reads TGTGCCAGCAGTCGACAGGGGTTTGAAGATCAGCCCCAGCATTTT. The rearrangement uses TRBV12-3 or TRBV12-4 and TRBJ1-5; 8 nucleotides line up with TRBD1. The CDR3 contains 15 residues. Trimming at V came to 5 bases and at J to 5 bases, leaving 8 bases not matched to a gene.

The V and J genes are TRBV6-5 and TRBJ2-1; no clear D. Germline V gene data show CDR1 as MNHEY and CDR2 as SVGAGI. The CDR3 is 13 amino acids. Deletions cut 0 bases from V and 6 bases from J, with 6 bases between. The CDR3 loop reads CASSYSIFNEQFF. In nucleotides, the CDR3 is TGTGCCAGCAGTTACTCGATATTCAATGAGCAGTTCTTC.

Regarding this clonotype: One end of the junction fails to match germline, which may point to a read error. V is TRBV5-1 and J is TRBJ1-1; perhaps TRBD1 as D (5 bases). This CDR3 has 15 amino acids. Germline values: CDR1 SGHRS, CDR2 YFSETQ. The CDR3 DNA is TGCGCCAGCGGCTTGGCGAGTCAGGGTGACACTGAAGCTTTCTTT. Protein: CASGLASQGDTEAFF.

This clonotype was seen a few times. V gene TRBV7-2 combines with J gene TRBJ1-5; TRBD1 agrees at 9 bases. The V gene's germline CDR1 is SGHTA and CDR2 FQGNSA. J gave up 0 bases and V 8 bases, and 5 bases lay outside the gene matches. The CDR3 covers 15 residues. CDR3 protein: CASARQGDSNQPQHF. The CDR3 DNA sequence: TGTGCCAGCGCCCGACAGGGGGATAGCAATCAGCCCCAGCATTTT.

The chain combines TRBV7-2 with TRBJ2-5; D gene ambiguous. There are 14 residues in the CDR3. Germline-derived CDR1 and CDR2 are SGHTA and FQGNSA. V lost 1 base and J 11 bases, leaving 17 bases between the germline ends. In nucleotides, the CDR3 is TGTGCCAGCAGCTTAGAGTATGGGTACAATGAGCAGTACTTC. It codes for CASSLEYGYNEQYF.

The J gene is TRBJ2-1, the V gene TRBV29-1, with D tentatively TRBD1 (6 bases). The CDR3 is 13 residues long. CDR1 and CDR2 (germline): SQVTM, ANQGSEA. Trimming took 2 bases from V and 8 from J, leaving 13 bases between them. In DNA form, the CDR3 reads TGCAGCGTTGAAAGACAGGTCGGGGATGAGCAGTTCTTC. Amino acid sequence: CSVERQVGDEQFF.

CDR3: CASSRQTSASGTQYF. CDR3 nucleotide sequence: TGTGCCAGCAGCCGACAAACTAGCGCTAGCGGTACGCAGTATTTT. The chain employs TRBV7-2 and TRBJ2-3, with 7 bases fitting TRBD2. J was trimmed by 8 bases and V by 5 bases; bases with no gene match: 13. The CDR3 is 15 residues long. Germline CDR1 reads SGHTA; CDR2 reads FQGNSA.

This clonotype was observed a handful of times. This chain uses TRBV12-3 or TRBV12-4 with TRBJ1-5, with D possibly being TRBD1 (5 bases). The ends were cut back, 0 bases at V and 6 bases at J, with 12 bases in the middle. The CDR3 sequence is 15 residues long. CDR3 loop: CASSLAGQGRQPQHF. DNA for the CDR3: TGTGCCAGCAGTTTAGCGGGGCAGGGTCGTCAGCCCCAGCATTTT.

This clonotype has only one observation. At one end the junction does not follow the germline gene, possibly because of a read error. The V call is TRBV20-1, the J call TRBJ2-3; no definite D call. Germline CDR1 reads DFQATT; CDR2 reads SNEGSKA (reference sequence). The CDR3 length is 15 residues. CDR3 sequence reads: CSGRLRDTDTDTQYF. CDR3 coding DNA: TGCAGTGGTAGACTCCGAGACACAGACACAGATACGCAGTATTTT.